This entry is about one T cell receptor beta chain. Germline CDR1 LGHDT, CDR2 YNNKEL (reference sequence). Trimming took off 6 bases at V and 7 bases at J, with 17 bases between the two ends. The CDR3 loop spans 14 amino acids. This sample stems from a study of blood T cell repertoires in COVID-19. Produced via immunoSEQ multiplex PCR; TCRdb's table is partial and in-frame only. The sample consists of about 150,000 clones, over 60% of them appearing once. The chain has TRBV3-1 (or the pseudogene TRBV3-2) and TRBJ2-3; D is possibly TRBD2 (5 bases). Sequencing was performed on peripheral blood. This receptor was identified in a man at least 80 years old with acute or convalescent COVID-19. CDR3 residues: CASRGEGSAYTQYF. The CDR3 region has the DNA TGTGCCAGCAGGGGAGAGGGATCGGCCTATACGCAGTATTTT.